This TCR beta chain was captured in a study of T cells after yellow fever vaccination. This CDR3 is 16 amino acids long. Germline CDR1 and CDR2: MDHEN and SYDVKM. V was trimmed by 6 bases and J by 0 bases, leaving 17 bases between them. TCRdb reprocessed the 5' RACE reads via MiXCR and lists one record per CDR3 protein. Here the sample spans hundreds of thousands of distinct CDR3 sequences, 7% to 10% being singletons. This clonotype was counted a few times. This chain joins TRBV28 and TRBJ1-1, with D possibly matching TRBD1 (6 bases). The sequence was obtained from a man younger than 35 who received the YFV17D yellow fever vaccine. The sequencing here drew on PBMCs, taken about 49 days after the first yellow fever vaccination. The CDR3 DNA sequence: TGTGCCAGCAGCCGGACGACAGGCCCTTTGAACACTGAAGCTTTCTTT. Encoded protein: CASSRTTGPLNTEAFF.